The 30 T cell receptor beta chains given below trace back to one sample, sequenced in a study of CD8+CD57+ T cells in acquired aplastic anemia. The use of genomic DNA as template underpinned the TCR beta VDJ and CDR3 profiling. TCRdb itself ran the reads through MiXCR, one entry per CDR3 protein. The sample carries 160,000 or so distinct CDR3 sequences, less than 50% recorded once. Flow cytometry had shown expanded CD8+CD57+ cells in the patients chosen for sequencing. The sequenced sample consisted of sorted CD4+, CD8+, or CD8+CD57+ T cells (not recorded which) from PBMCs. These receptor sequences come from a human donor with aplastic anemia.

This clonotype was detected ten times or more. The chain combines TRBV7-2 with TRBJ2-1; the match to TRBD2 covers 7 bases. The CDR3 is made up of 14 amino acids. Germline loops: CDR1 SGHTA, CDR2 FQGNSA. Trimming took 5 bases from V and 4 from J; bases not matched to a gene: 5. CDR3 loop: CASSPYSGYNEQFF. The CDR3, as DNA: TGTGCCAGCAGCCCCTATAGCGGGTACAATGAGCAGTTCTTC.

The table lists this clonotype with a count of one. This chain connects TRBV20-1 to TRBJ1-5; the match to TRBD1 covers 7 bases. The J segment lost 6 bases and the V segment lost 3 bases, leaving 5 bases of the junction unmatched. The CDR3 loop spans 13 amino acids. CDR1 is DFQATT and CDR2 is SNEGSKA in the germline V gene (reference sequence). The CDR3 DNA reads TGCAGTGCTAGGGAGGGGGCGAGTCAGCCCCAGCATTTT. This codes for CSAREGASQPQHF.

With regard to this clonotype: A read error may account for a junction end that differs from germline. The J gene is TRBJ1-1, the V gene TRBV25-1; no definite D call. Germline V CDR1 and CDR2: MGHDK, SYGVNS. CDR3 length: 13 amino acids. The CDR3 DNA sequence: TGTGCCAGCGGTGAAACCACAAACACTGAAACTTTCTTT. Amino acid sequence: CASGETTNTETFF.

This clonotype was counted a few times. This sequence joins TRBV6-1 and TRBJ1-1; the match to TRBD1 covers 7 bases. In germline, CDR1 is MNHNS, CDR2 SASEGT. The CDR3 consists of 18 residues. Unmatched junction bases numbered 22, after V lost 7 bases and J lost 5 bases. The CDR3 DNA reads TGTGCCAGCACCGCTCCCTCGGACAGGCCCCGGGTGGGGACTGAAGCTTTCTTT. Translating gives CASTAPSDRPRVGTEAFF.

The chain joins TRBV7-3 to TRBJ2-1, with 10 bases lining up with TRBD1. There are 18 residues in the CDR3. V lost 0 bases to trimming and J lost 7 bases; unmatched junction nucleotides: 12. Germline CDR1 SGHTA, CDR2 FQGTGA. The CDR3 loop is CASSLTGPPGQGLNEQFF. Here the CDR3 DNA reads TGTGCCAGCAGCTTAACCGGACCCCCGGGACAGGGGTTGAATGAGCAGTTCTTC. The whole variable domain, filled in from reference TRBV7-3 and TRBJ2-1, reads GAGVSQTPSNKVTEKGKYVELRCDPISGHTALYWYRQSLGQGPEFLIYFQGTGAADDSGLPNDRFFAVRPEGSVSTLKIQRTERGDSAVYLCASSLTGPPGQGLNEQFFGPGTRLTVL.

This chain joins TRBV27 and TRBJ1-1; possibly TRBD1 for D (5 bases). Germline loops: CDR1 MNHEY, CDR2 SMNVEV (reference sequence). V was trimmed by 3 bases and J by 11 bases, leaving 22 bases between them. The CDR3 is 15 amino acids. This CDR3 is CASSLSGDGGVLAFF. DNA for the CDR3: TGTGCCAGCAGTTTGTCGGGAGATGGAGGGGTTTTGGCTTTCTTT.

The rearrangement links TRBV19 to TRBJ1-2, with D perhaps matching TRBD1 (5 bases). The germline V and J ends were trimmed by 5 bases and 5 bases, with 15 bases remaining between them. From germline, CDR1 is LNHDA and CDR2 SQIVND (reference sequence). The CDR3 is 14 amino acids. DNA of the CDR3: TGTGCCAGTAGTTCTACAGGAGAGGGTTATGGCTACACCTTC. Residues: CASSSTGEGYGYTF. The complete variable domain, with remaining parts taken from reference TRBV19 and TRBJ1-2, reads DGGITQSPKYLFRKEGQNVTLSCEQNLNHDAMYWYRQDPGQGLRLIYYSQIVNDFQKGDIAEGYSVSREKKESFPLTVTSAQKNPTAFYLCASSSTGEGYGYTFGSGTRLTVV.

This clonotype occurred a few times. V usage is TRBV2 and J usage is TRBJ2-7; no clear D. The CDR3 covers 14 residues. Per the germline V gene, CDR1 is SNHLY and CDR2 is FYNNEI. V shed 4 bases and J shed 2 bases, with 12 bases lying between them. The DNA of the CDR3 is TGTGCCAGCAGTGTGGCAGTTCCACCCTACGAGCAGTACTTC. Its translation: CASSVAVPPYEQYF.

Only a few counts were recorded for this clonotype. This chain connects TRBV30 to TRBJ1-1; weak D call: TRBD1 (6 bases). The CDR3 is 13 amino acids. Germline-derived CDR1 and CDR2 are GTSNPN and SVGIG (reference sequence). Deletions cut 4 bases from V and 4 bases from J, with 13 bases between. The CDR3: CAWTHTGSTEAFF. DNA of the CDR3: TGTGCCTGGACCCATACAGGGAGCACTGAAGCTTTCTTT.

This clonotype was found once. This chain connects TRBV11-1 to TRBJ2-2; D possibly matches TRBD1 or TRBD2 (5 bases each). Germline V gene lookup returns CDR1 SGHAT and CDR2 FQDESV (reference sequence). The V end lost 5 bases, the J end lost 3 bases, and 16 bases lay between the germline ends. CDR3 size: 16 residues. The CDR3 DNA reads as TGTGCCAGCAGCCGTTACAGGTTGAGGGACACCGGGGAGCTGTTTTTT. Its translation is CASSRYRLRDTGELFF.

In regard to this clonotype: This may be a read error, as it is one base from a much larger clone. The rearrangement joins TRBV12-5 to TRBJ2-3; D not resolved. V dropped 2 bases and J dropped 2 bases, with 11 bases sitting between them. The CDR3 contains 15 residues. Germline loops: CDR1 LGHNT, CDR2 FRNRAP. CDR3 nucleotides: TGTGCTAGTGGTTTGAGTCTGGCCAACACAGATACGCAGTATTTT. Translated, it gives CASGLSLANTDTQYF. The complete variable domain, with remaining parts taken from reference TRBV12-5 and TRBJ2-3, reads DARVTQTPRHKVTEMGQEVTMRCQPILGHNTVFWYRQTMMQGLELLAYFRNRAPLDDSGMPKDRFSAEMPDATLATLKIQPSEPRDSAVYFCASGLSLANTDTQYFGPGTRLTVL.

The chain uses TRBV5-1 and TRBJ2-7, with TRBD1 as a possible D gene (6 bases). V lost 4 bases to trimming and J lost 3 bases, with 17 bases between them. CDR3 size: 15 residues. Germline assignment: CDR1 SGHRS and CDR2 YFSETQ. CDR3 amino acids: CASSLNRDIVYEQYF. CDR3 in DNA: TGCGCCAGCAGCCTCAACCGGGACATCGTCTACGAGCAGTACTTC.

Comments on this clonotype: With a much larger clone just one base away, this may be a read error. The V call is TRBV9, the J call TRBJ2-7; D is ambiguous. The CDR3 has 16 amino acids. Trimming shortened V by 4 bases and J by 1 base, and 18 bases separated the two germline ends. Germline CDR1 is SGDLS and CDR2 is YYNGEE. CDR3 nucleotides: TGTGCCAGCAGCCCTGCCGGTTCCCCCGTATCCTACGAGCAGTACTTC. Protein sequence: CASSPAGSPVSYEQYF.

The sample holds many counts of this clonotype. The chain combines TRBV25-1 with TRBJ2-2; no definite D call. The CDR3 is 13 residues long. The V and J ends lost 2 bases and 0 bases respectively, with 1 base between them. CDR1 and CDR2 from the germline V gene are MGHDK and SYGVNS. The CDR3 loop is CASSETNTGELFF. The CDR3 coding sequence is TGTGCCAGCAGTGAAACGAACACCGGGGAGCTGTTTTTT.

This clonotype came up many times. The chain uses TRBV4-1 and TRBJ1-3, with D possibly being TRBD1 (6 bases). This CDR3 is built from 15 residues. The germline V and J ends were trimmed by 0 bases and 7 bases, with 13 bases remaining between them. Germline V CDR1 and CDR2: MGHRA, YSYEKL. Written as DNA, the CDR3 is TGCGCCAGCAGCCAAGAGGAGGGGGTAGGGAACACCATATATTTT. This translates into CASSQEEGVGNTIYF.

V gene TRBV5-4 combines with J gene TRBJ2-3; possibly TRBD2 for D (6 bases). The CDR3 contains 13 residues. CDR1 and CDR2 (germline): SGHNT, YYREEE (reference sequence). Trimming pared 3 bases from V and 7 bases from J, leaving 12 bases between. The CDR3 protein is CASSSGGLNTQYF. The CDR3 DNA is TGTGCCAGCAGCTCCGGGGGTTTGAATACGCAGTATTTT.

The CDR3 loop is CASSVQDTTYEQYF. The DNA of the CDR3 is TGTGCCAGCAGCGTCCAAGACACTACATACGAGCAGTACTTC. The rearrangement links TRBV7-8 to TRBJ2-7; D call uncertain. Germline V CDR1 and CDR2: SGHVS, FQNEAQ. Trimming removed 5 bases at V and 4 bases at J, with 15 bases between. This CDR3 has 14 amino acids.

This chain uses TRBV2 with TRBJ2-7; D gene ambiguous. CDR1 is SNHLY, CDR2 FYNNEI, per germline. The CDR3 consists of 15 residues. V shed 2 bases and J shed 2 bases, with 13 bases lying between them. For the CDR3, the DNA is TGTGCCAGCAGTGAATCGGGCGGCCAGACCTACGAGCAGTACTTC. Amino acid sequence: CASSESGGQTYEQYF.

In this sample, this clonotype turned up many times. The genes are TRBV6-1 and TRBJ2-7, with 8 nucleotides matching TRBD1. Germline CDR1 is MNHNS and CDR2 is SASEGT. This CDR3 spans 15 amino acids. The junction had 9 bases not matched to a gene; V was cut back by 5 bases and J by 3 bases. This chain's CDR3 is CASSPLDRANYEQYF. The CDR3 coding sequence is TGTGCCAGCAGTCCTTTGGACAGGGCTAACTACGAGCAGTACTTC.

V is TRBV20-1 and J is TRBJ1-1; possibly TRBD1 for D (5 bases). Germline values: CDR1 DFQATT, CDR2 SNEGSKA (reference sequence). This CDR3 region has 13 residues. V was cut by 6 bases and J by 5 bases, with 16 bases left in between. CDR3 bases: TGCAGTGCCCGCTCAGGGTTCGGGACTGAAGCTTTCTTT. This encodes CSARSGFGTEAFF.

This chain connects TRBV4-3 to TRBJ2-5; 12 bases line up with TRBD2. This CDR3 has 15 amino acids. Germline CDR1 LGHNA, CDR2 YSLEER. V lost 6 bases to trimming and J lost 3 bases; unmatched junction nucleotides: 5. The CDR3 nucleotides are TGCGCCAGCAGTGCGCGACTAGCGGGAGAAGAGACCCAGTACTTC. This codes for CASSARLAGEETQYF.

This clonotype has ten or more counts. The chain couples TRBV7-2 to TRBJ1-1; D perhaps matches TRBD1 (6 bases). Germline V gives CDR1 SGHTA, CDR2 FQGNSA. The germline V and J ends were trimmed by 7 bases and 5 bases, with 14 bases remaining between them. The length of the CDR3 is 13 residues. CDR3 region: CASTRTQGTEAFF. The CDR3, as DNA: TGTGCCAGCACCCGAACCCAGGGGACTGAAGCTTTCTTT.

V and J are TRBV4-2 and TRBJ1-2; a weak D match, TRBD1 (6 bases). Germline V CDR1 and CDR2: LGHNA, YNFKEQ. V was shortened by 1 base and J by 2 bases, with 8 bases between the two germline ends. The CDR3 loop spans 14 amino acids. CDR3 DNA: TGTGCCAGCAGCCAAGGAGGGGGGAACTATGGCTACACCTTC. It specifies CASSQGGGNYGYTF.

This CDR3 is CASSGQDYSNQPQHF. CDR3 DNA sequence: TGTGCCAGCAGTGGACAGGATTATAGCAATCAGCCCCAGCATTTT. The chain has TRBV2 and TRBJ1-5, with D possibly TRBD1 on 6 matching bases. The CDR3 spans 15 residues. V shed 4 bases and J shed 0 bases, with 10 bases lying between them. Per the germline V gene, CDR1 is SNHLY and CDR2 is FYNNEI. The variable domain in full, completed from reference TRBV2 and TRBJ1-5, reads EPEVTQTPSHQVTQMGQEVILRCVPISNHLYFYWYRQILGQKVEFLVSFYNNEISEKSEIFDDQFSVERPDGSNFTLKIRSTKLEDSAMYFCASSGQDYSNQPQHFGDGTRLSIL.

The chain recombines TRBV7-9 with TRBJ1-6; 9 nucleotides match TRBD1. The CDR3 length is 15 residues. CDR1 is SEHNR and CDR2 is FQNEAQ in the germline V gene (reference sequence). V shed 5 bases and J 5 bases; nucleotides not matched to a gene: 4. The CDR3, as DNA: TGTGCCAGCAGCATGGGACAGGGCGATAATTCACCCCTCCACTTT. It is translated as CASSMGQGDNSPLHF.

Details on this clonotype: A read error is possible here, since a much larger clone lies one base away. This chain connects TRBV5-1 to TRBJ2-3; D remains ambiguous. CDR3 length equals 17 residues. V lost 5 bases, J lost 8 bases, and 27 bases lay in between. The germline CDR1 and CDR2 sequences are SGHRS and YFSETQ. For the CDR3, the DNA is TGCGCCAGCAGTGAGGAGAGTATTCGGGTGTCTTGGGGTACGCAGTATTTT. Translating gives CASSEESIRVSWGTQYF.

The rearrangement uses TRBV2 and TRBJ2-4; D might be TRBD1 (8 bases). The V and J ends lost 9 bases and 7 bases respectively, with 13 bases between them. This CDR3 has 12 amino acids. Germline CDR1 is SNHLY and CDR2 is FYNNEI. CDR3 coding DNA: TGTGCCAGGCAACAGGGGGGGAACATTCAGTACTTC. Translation gives CARQQGGNIQYF.

This clonotype was counted many times. The chain carries TRBV6-5 and TRBJ2-5, with 11 nucleotides matching TRBD1. V gave up 4 bases and J gave up 5 bases; unmatched junction bases: 9. CDR3 length: 16 amino acids. Per the germline V gene, CDR1 is MNHEY and CDR2 is SVGAGI. CDR3 amino acids: CASSLRTGGDWETQYF. CDR3 DNA sequence: TGTGCCAGCAGTTTGCGGACAGGGGGCGACTGGGAGACCCAGTACTTC.

J is TRBJ2-4 and V is TRBV25-1; D is perhaps TRBD2 (7 bases). This CDR3 contains 17 residues. V gave up 5 bases and J gave up 1 base, with 18 bases separating them. Germline V gives CDR1 MGHDK, CDR2 SYGVNS. Here the CDR3 reads CASSPHMGGPAKNIQYF. The DNA of the CDR3 is TGTGCCAGCAGTCCCCATATGGGGGGGCCGGCCAAAAACATTCAGTACTTC.

As regards this clonotype: A much larger clone sits a single nucleotide away, making a read error possible. The V and J genes are TRBV11-3 and TRBJ2-7; 7 bases align to TRBD2. This CDR3 has 14 amino acids. Germline CDR1 SGHNT, CDR2 YENEEA. Here the CDR3 reads CATSLAAEPHERYF. The CDR3 DNA is TGTGCCACCTCGCTAGCGGCGGAGCCCCACGAGCGGTACTTC.